Sequencing of this T cell receptor beta chain was carried out in a study of immune heterogeneity within non-small cell lung tumors. Background on the study: Squamous cell carcinomas accounted for a few of the tumors, non-squamous carcinomas for around 10, and 1 was not otherwise specified. Findings and limits, study-wide: Identical dominant CDR3 beta clonotypes were found repeatedly across the tumor sites of a single patient, and these appeared alongside high-frequency clones that were unique to particular tumor locations. Higher local tumor mutational burden went with moderately higher local T-cell clonality, R approximately 0.35. Comparison across individual patients showed largely distinct high-frequency T-cell receptor beta clonotypes.

It was with 32 V and 13 J primers that multiplex PCR amplified TCR beta CDR3. TCRdb recomputed calls from the multiplex PCR reads with MiXCR, one row per CDR3 protein. The sample has roughly 6,000 distinct CDR3 sequences; around 23% are singletons. This clonotype is categorized as medium-sized. As yet, its antigen is unknown. Bulk tumor gDNA, 600 ng per sample, served as the TCR template. Doctors removed several biopsies from each primary tumor during surgery, keeping them far apart. It was patients with untreated, newly diagnosed non-small cell lung cancer who underwent curative surgery. The sequence came from a woman aged 55 to 70 with non-small cell lung cancer. Sample: lung tumor tissue.

The CDR3 nucleotides are TGTGCCAGCAGTCCGAGGCCACTAGCGGGAGAACAAGAGACCCAGTACTTC. Amino acids: CASSPRPLAGEQETQYF. The chain couples TRBV27 to TRBJ2-5; TRBD2 matches at 11 bases. The CDR3 sequence is 17 residues long. With 5 bases clipped from V and 2 bases from J, the junction kept 10 bases outside the gene matches. Germline loops: CDR1 MNHEY, CDR2 SMNVEV (reference sequence).